Presented here are 22 T cell receptor beta chains from one specimen sequenced in a study of blood T cell repertoires in COVID-19. Clones were sequenced by immunoSEQ multiplex PCR, and TCRdb holds only the in-frame ones, with some missing. The sample shows just over 65,000 clones, just under 90% of them seen only once. Material for sequencing was peripheral blood. The receptors shown here come from a man aged 55 to 69 with acute or convalescent COVID-19.

V gene TRBV3-1 (or the pseudogene TRBV3-2) combines with J gene TRBJ2-4; D remains unclear. There are 15 residues in the CDR3. Germline V gene data show CDR1 as LGHDT and CDR2 as YNNKEL (reference sequence). V gave up 3 bases and J gave up 5 bases, with 14 bases separating them. The CDR3 loop is CASSHPATGENIQYF. Here the CDR3 DNA reads TGTGCCAGCAGCCATCCCGCCACGGGTGAAAACATTCAGTACTTC.

This clone came up once. This sequence joins TRBV9 and TRBJ2-2; D possibly corresponds to TRBD2 (7 bases). V was cut by 1 base and J by 3 bases, with 19 bases left in between. Germline-derived CDR1 and CDR2 are SGDLS and YYNGEE. The CDR3 has 18 amino acids. CDR3 sequence (DNA): TGTGCCAGCAGCGTAAATCCCGGGGGAGGGGGACACACCGGGGAGCTGTTTTTT. It is translated as CASSVNPGGGGHTGELFF.

The genes are TRBV27 and TRBJ2-7, with D maybe TRBD1 (5 bases). The V end was cut by 0 bases, the J end by 2 bases, with 14 bases between. Germline assignment: CDR1 MNHEY and CDR2 SMNVEV (reference sequence). CDR3 length: 16 amino acids. CDR3 sequence (DNA): TGTGCCAGCAGTTTATCGAATGGACAAGGGGCCTACGAGCAGTACTTC. This translates into CASSLSNGQGAYEQYF.

This clone has a single count. This CDR3 is CASRDTNQPQHF. CDR3 bases: TGTGCCAGCAGGGACACAAATCAGCCCCAGCATTTT. The V gene is TRBV2, the J gene TRBJ1-5; weak D call: TRBD1 (5 bases). The germline gives CDR1 SNHLY, CDR2 FYNNEI. The CDR3 is 12 amino acids. The V and J ends lost 6 bases and 4 bases respectively, with 7 bases between them. Using reference TRBV2 and TRBJ1-5 for the parts outside the CDR3, the full variable domain is EPEVTQTPSHQVTQMGQEVILRCVPISNHLYFYWYRQILGQKVEFLVSFYNNEISEKSEIFDDQFSVERPDGSNFTLKIRSTKLEDSAMYFCASRDTNQPQHFGDGTRLSIL.

The chain employs TRBV30 and TRBJ1-3; tentative D call: TRBD1 (5 bases). This CDR3 contains 15 residues. Germline CDR1 and CDR2: GTSNPN and SVGIG (reference sequence). The ends were cut back, 1 base at V and 0 bases at J, with 10 bases in the middle. The CDR3 nucleotides read TGTGCCTGGAGTGGGGGACTGACCTCTGGAAACACCATATATTTT. It yields the protein CAWSGGLTSGNTIYF.

This clone has only a few counts. The chain uses TRBV19 and TRBJ1-3; D may be TRBD1 (5 bases). Germline V gene data show CDR1 as LNHDA and CDR2 as SQIVND (reference sequence). V shed 7 bases and J shed 0 bases, with 13 bases lying between them. The CDR3 totals 15 residues. The CDR3 sequence: CASKRQSFSGNTIYF. The CDR3 bases are TGTGCCAGTAAACGACAGAGCTTCTCTGGAAACACCATATATTTT.

This clone has just a few counts. This chain connects TRBV19 to TRBJ1-1; the D gene is possibly TRBD1 (6 bases). This CDR3 is 13 amino acids long. CDR1 is LNHDA and CDR2 is SQIVND in the germline V gene (reference sequence). V was clipped by 4 bases and J by 4 bases, with 10 bases between them. In nucleotides, the CDR3 is TGTGCCAGTAGTAGGGGGCAGGGCACTGAAGCTTTCTTT. This sequence encodes CASSRGQGTEAFF. The full variable domain, rest sourced from reference TRBV19 and TRBJ1-1, is DGGITQSPKYLFRKEGQNVTLSCEQNLNHDAMYWYRQDPGQGLRLIYYSQIVNDFQKGDIAEGYSVSREKKESFPLTVTSAQKNPTAFYLCASSRGQGTEAFFGQGTRLTVV.

The chain links TRBV2 to TRBJ1-2; perhaps TRBD1 as D (5 bases). The ends were cut back, 6 bases at V and 2 bases at J, with 7 bases in the middle. Germline V gives CDR1 SNHLY, CDR2 FYNNEI. The CDR3 sequence is 12 residues long. CDR3 amino acids: CASREGNYGYTF. CDR3 DNA sequence: TGTGCCAGCAGGGAGGGGAACTATGGCTACACCTTC.

This chain links TRBV13 with TRBJ2-3, with D possibly being TRBD1 (5 bases). Per germline, CDR1 PRHDT and CDR2 FYEKMQ (reference sequence). The CDR3 has 14 residues. Trimming removed 2 bases at V and 4 bases at J, with 10 bases between. The CDR3 loop reads CASSLRRQSDTQYF. DNA of the CDR3: TGTGCCAGCAGCTTACGTCGACAGTCAGATACGCAGTATTTT.

V usage is TRBV7-6 and J usage is TRBJ1-5, with D tentatively TRBD1 (6 bases). CDR1 is SGHVS, CDR2 FNYEAQ, per germline. CDR3 length equals 16 residues. Trimming took 5 bases from V and 6 from J, leaving 20 bases between them. For the CDR3, the DNA is TGTGCCAGCAGCCCCGAACAGGGAGACCTTTCTCAGCCCCAGCATTTT. Amino acids: CASSPEQGDLSQPQHF.

The V call is TRBV29-1, the J call TRBJ1-1; D may be TRBD1 (6 bases). Deletions cut 7 bases from V and 4 bases from J, with 16 bases between. This CDR3 spans 13 amino acids. Germline V gene sequence: CDR1 SQVTM, CDR2 ANQGSEA. The DNA for the CDR3 is TGCAGCGCCACCGACAGGCTGGGCACTGAAGCTTTCTTT. It codes for CSATDRLGTEAFF.

This rearrangement joins TRBV21-1 to TRBJ2-1; TRBD2, the table's D call, lacks a check against the DNA. TRBV21-1 is recorded as a pseudogene. The CDR3 has 16 amino acids. The CDR3 DNA follows: TGTGCCAGCCGCAGGACTAGCGGGGGGCTTTACAATGAGCAGTTCTTC. It translates to CASRRTSGGLYNEQFF.

V and J are TRBV7-9 and TRBJ1-1; no clear D. Trimming left V 1 base short and J 2 bases short, with 5 bases between. CDR1 is SEHNR and CDR2 is FQNEAQ in the germline V gene (reference sequence). The CDR3 is 13 residues long. The CDR3 bases are TGTGCCAGCAGCTTAGATCCTAACACTGAAGCTTTCTTT. Residues: CASSLDPNTEAFF.

This sequence joins TRBV5-1 and TRBJ1-5; D unclear. The CDR3 loop spans 15 amino acids. CDR1 and CDR2 (germline): SGHRS, YFSETQ. V lost 4 bases, J lost 3 bases, and 14 bases lay in between. In DNA form, the CDR3 reads TGCGCCAGCAGCCACTCTGGAGGGAACAATCAGCCCCAGCATTTT. Translating gives CASSHSGGNNQPQHF.

This clone appeared a few times. CDR3 in DNA: TGTGCCAGCAGCGAATTCGGTTCCCAGGGCGACACTGAAGCTTTCTTT. Amino acid sequence: CASSEFGSQGDTEAFF. This chain connects TRBV6-6 to TRBJ1-1; perhaps TRBD1 as D (5 bases). This CDR3 comprises 16 residues. CDR1 and CDR2 from the germline V gene are MNHNY and SVGAGI (reference sequence). V was trimmed by 6 bases and J by 3 bases, leaving 20 bases between them.

This clone was recorded a few times. The gene calls are TRBV11-2 and TRBJ2-7; 8 bases map to TRBD2. This CDR3 is 15 amino acids long. The germline CDR1 and CDR2 sequences are SGHAT and FQNNGV. Germline trimming cut 2 bases from V and 2 bases from J; bases unmatched to any gene: 5. The CDR3 here is CASSLNAGGTYEQYF. The CDR3 nucleotides read TGTGCCAGCAGCTTAAATGCGGGGGGTACCTACGAGCAGTACTTC.

This clone appeared once. This chain joins TRBV5-1 and TRBJ2-2, with D possibly matching TRBD1 (5 bases). This CDR3 contains 13 residues. Germline CDR1 is SGHRS and CDR2 is YFSETQ. Between the trimmed V and J ends, which lost 7 bases and 6 bases, there was a span of 13 bases. The CDR3: CASASGPPGELFF. In nucleotides, the CDR3 is TGCGCCAGCGCCTCAGGGCCTCCCGGGGAGCTGTTTTTT.

The V call is TRBV5-1, the J call TRBJ2-1, with D hard to call. CDR1 SGHRS and CDR2 YFSETQ come from the germline V gene. V was pared by 1 base and J by 4 bases, with 12 bases between. CDR3 length equals 15 residues. For the CDR3, the DNA is TGCGCCAGCAGCTTGTTCGAGAGGCAGTACAATGAGCAGTTCTTC. Residues: CASSLFERQYNEQFF.

The gene calls are TRBV19 and TRBJ2-3; the match to TRBD1 covers 10 bases. The length of the CDR3 is 15 residues. CDR1 is LNHDA, CDR2 SQIVND, per germline (reference sequence). Losses at the gene ends were 6 bases for V and 2 bases for J; bases not matched to a gene: 5. CDR3 sequence: CASRDGTGATDTQYF. The CDR3 region has the DNA TGTGCCAGTAGGGACGGGACAGGGGCCACAGATACGCAGTATTTT. Supplemented by reference TRBV19 and TRBJ2-3, the full variable domain reads DGGITQSPKYLFRKEGQNVTLSCEQNLNHDAMYWYRQDPGQGLRLIYYSQIVNDFQKGDIAEGYSVSREKKESFPLTVTSAQKNPTAFYLCASRDGTGATDTQYFGPGTRLTVL.

This clone showed up just once. The chain combines TRBV19 with TRBJ1-6, with D unclear. The CDR3 runs to 14 residues. CDR1 and CDR2 from the germline V gene are LNHDA and SQIVND (reference sequence). Trimming took off 3 bases at V and 8 bases at J, with 11 bases between the two ends. CDR3 amino acids: CASSMRAGDSPLHF. For the CDR3, the DNA is TGTGCCAGTAGTATGAGGGCCGGGGATTCACCCCTCCACTTT. Complete variable domain (other parts from reference TRBV19 and TRBJ1-6): DGGITQSPKYLFRKEGQNVTLSCEQNLNHDAMYWYRQDPGQGLRLIYYSQIVNDFQKGDIAEGYSVSREKKESFPLTVTSAQKNPTAFYLCASSMRAGDSPLHFGNGTRLTVT.

The V gene is TRBV7-8, the J gene TRBJ1-6; D remains ambiguous. Germline CDR1 is SGHVS and CDR2 is FQNEAQ. The CDR3 is 14 residues long. V gave up 0 bases and J gave up 14 bases, with 14 bases separating them. The CDR3 coding sequence is TGTGCCAGCAGCTTAGCTTCGGGGAAGGAGACCCTCCACTTT. Translation gives CASSLASGKETLHF.

This chain uses TRBV10-2 with TRBJ1-5; 9 positions agree with TRBD1. The junction had 1 base not matched to a gene; V was cut back by 2 bases and J by 5 bases. CDR3 size: 14 residues. CDR1 is WSHSY and CDR2 is SAAADI in the germline V gene. DNA of the CDR3: TGCGCCAGCAGTGAGACAGGGGGCGATCAGCCCCAGCATTTT. Protein sequence: CASSETGGDQPQHF.